Listed here are 17 T cell receptor beta chains from one sample, sequenced in a study of neurological immune-mediated disorders. TCRdb reprocessed the 5' RACE reads via MiXCR and lists one record per CDR3 protein. This table holds about 80,000 distinct CDR3 sequences, about 5.6% found once. Noted time point: longitudinal time-point 2. The sequenced sample was PBMCs. The origin of the receptors is a woman between 55 and 75 years old with multiple sclerosis.

In its sample, this clonotype was seen once. Germline and junction disagree at one end, which may indicate a read error. J is TRBJ1-1 and V is TRBV16; perhaps TRBD1 as D (5 bases). CDR1 and CDR2 (germline): KGHSY, FQNENV. This CDR3 has 13 residues. This CDR3 reads CAISLGTNTEAFF. In DNA form, the CDR3 reads TGTGCCATCAGCCTTGGGACGAACACTGAAGCTTTCTTT.

This clonotype was picked up many times. The chain employs TRBV27 and TRBJ2-2; tentative D call: TRBD2 (5 bases). With 2 bases removed from V and 0 bases from J, the gap between germline ends came to 10 bases. Germline assignment: CDR1 MNHEY and CDR2 SMNVEV (reference sequence). The CDR3 is made up of 16 amino acids. The CDR3 loop reads CASSLPSLANTGELFF. Written as DNA, the CDR3 is TGTGCCAGCAGTTTACCCTCACTAGCGAACACCGGGGAGCTGTTTTTT.

This clonotype was detected many times. This chain connects TRBV12-3 or TRBV12-4 to TRBJ2-5; the D gene could be TRBD1 or TRBD2 (5 bases each). This CDR3 comprises 12 residues. Trimming took 6 bases from V and 6 from J, leaving 11 bases between them. DNA for the CDR3: TGTGCCAGCAGGGGACGGCAGAAGACCCAGTACTTC. Its protein product is CASRGRQKTQYF.

This clonotype was seen repeatedly, ten times or more. The V and J genes are TRBV5-1 and TRBJ2-1; 8 bases are a match to TRBD1. With V trimmed by 3 bases and J by 8 bases, 7 bases remained unmatched. The CDR3 runs 14 residues. CDR1 and CDR2 from the germline V gene are SGHRS and YFSETQ. CDR3 loop: CASSSTTGADEQFF. CDR3 DNA sequence: TGCGCCAGCAGCTCGACGACAGGGGCCGATGAGCAGTTCTTC.

This clonotype has ten or more counts. This chain uses TRBV20-1 with TRBJ2-2; perhaps TRBD2 as D (6 bases). Germline CDR1 reads DFQATT; CDR2 reads SNEGSKA (reference sequence). The CDR3 is 13 residues long. V shed 6 bases and J shed 0 bases, with 8 bases lying between them. The CDR3 loop reads CSAERANTGELFF. The CDR3 coding sequence is TGCAGTGCGGAGCGGGCGAACACCGGGGAGCTGTTTTTT.

In its sample, this clonotype was seen many times. The genes are TRBV12-5 and TRBJ2-3, with D tentatively TRBD1 (5 bases). Germline values: CDR1 LGHNT, CDR2 FRNRAP. The CDR3 has 12 amino acids. Trimming stripped 6 bases from V and 1 base from J, with 5 bases between. As DNA, the CDR3 is TGTGCTAGTGGAGGGGGCACAGATACGCAGTATTTT. Translation gives CASGGGTDTQYF.

In this sample, this clonotype turned up many times. The rearrangement joins TRBV15 to TRBJ2-1, with a tentative D call TRBD2 (5 bases). The length of the CDR3 is 13 residues. In germline, CDR1 is LNHNV, CDR2 YYDKDF (reference sequence). The ends were cut back, 1 base at V and 9 bases at J, with 10 bases in the middle. CDR3 nucleotide sequence: TGTGCCACCAGCAGAGTATTAGGGAGTGAGCAGTTCTTC. It encodes CATSRVLGSEQFF.

This clonotype was seen repeatedly, ten times or more. This chain connects TRBV7-9 to TRBJ2-7; the match to TRBD2 covers 7 bases. Trimming removed 5 bases from V and 2 bases from J; junction bases left unmatched: 6. Germline V gene lookup returns CDR1 SEHNR and CDR2 FQNEAQ (reference sequence). CDR3 length equals 14 residues. In nucleotides, the CDR3 is TGTGCCAGCAGCCCAATCGGGGGGACCTACGAGCAGTACTTC. As protein: CASSPIGGTYEQYF.

This clonotype was picked up many times. The V and J genes are TRBV29-1 and TRBJ2-5, with unresolved D. Germline V gene data show CDR1 as SQVTM and CDR2 as ANQGSEA. This CDR3 region has 12 residues. Trimming pared 6 bases from V and 2 bases from J, leaving 10 bases between. The CDR3 sequence: CSVRDGQETQYF. The CDR3 nucleotides read TGCAGCGTGAGAGACGGACAAGAGACCCAGTACTTC. The full variable domain, completed using reference TRBV29-1 and TRBJ2-5, is SAVISQKPSRDICQRGTSLTIQCQVDSQVTMMFWYRQQPGQSLTLIATANQGSEATYESGFVIDKFPISRPNLTFSTLTVSNMSPEDSSIYLCSVRDGQETQYFGPGTRLLVL.

This clonotype was observed at least ten times. The chain couples TRBV28 to TRBJ1-6; D is perhaps TRBD1 (6 bases). From germline, CDR1 is MDHEN and CDR2 SYDVKM. The CDR3 spans 14 residues. V lost 6 bases and J 7 bases, leaving 13 bases between the germline ends. CDR3 sequence reads: CASSAGAGNSPLHF. CDR3 nucleotide sequence: TGTGCCAGCAGCGCAGGGGCGGGGAATTCACCCCTCCACTTT.

In its sample, this clonotype was seen many times. The rearrangement uses TRBV20-1 and TRBJ1-5, with 8 bases identical to TRBD1. Germline loops: CDR1 DFQATT, CDR2 SNEGSKA (reference sequence). The CDR3 is 13 amino acids. V shed 4 bases, J shed 2 bases, and the junction held 1 base outside the gene matches. The CDR3 DNA follows: TGCAGTGCTATACAGGGGGGCAATCAGCCCCAGCATTTT. Amino acids: CSAIQGGNQPQHF.

This clonotype occurred many times. CDR3 region: CASSNSLTFKNTEAFF. The CDR3 coding sequence is TGTGCCAGCAGCAACAGCTTAACCTTCAAGAACACTGAAGCTTTCTTT. This chain uses TRBV6-6 with TRBJ1-1, with D unclear. Deletions cut 6 bases from V and 1 base from J, with 18 bases between. Germline V gives CDR1 MNHNY, CDR2 SVGAGI (reference sequence). The CDR3 runs 16 residues.

This clonotype was counted many times. V and J are TRBV5-1 and TRBJ2-3; D is unclear. Germline V CDR1 and CDR2: SGHRS, YFSETQ. Trimming cost V 4 bases and J 6 bases, with 15 bases left between them. This CDR3 is built from 14 residues. The CDR3 sequence: CASSPAPGRDTQYF. DNA for the CDR3: TGCGCCAGCAGCCCAGCACCAGGCAGGGATACGCAGTATTTT.

This clonotype was counted between two and nine times. The gene calls are TRBV7-6 and TRBJ2-3; 13 bases match TRBD2. Germline CDR1 and CDR2: SGHVS and FNYEAQ. Germline trimming cut 1 base from V and 3 bases from J; bases unmatched to any gene: 1. The CDR3 spans 16 residues. As DNA, the CDR3 is TGTGCCAGCAGCTTAGGGGGACTAGCGGGGACAGATACGCAGTATTTT. Translating gives CASSLGGLAGTDTQYF.

This clonotype was counted ten times or more. The V call is TRBV5-1, the J call TRBJ2-1; D is undetermined. With 0 bases removed from V and 4 bases from J, the gap between germline ends came to 14 bases. This CDR3 contains 16 residues. Germline V gene sequence: CDR1 SGHRS, CDR2 YFSETQ. CDR3 nucleotides: TGCGCCAGCAGCTTGGTCTATCCAGCGAATTACAATGAGCAGTTCTTC. Translation: CASSLVYPANYNEQFF.

This clonotype was observed at least ten times. The rearrangement uses TRBV5-1 and TRBJ1-2, with 10 bases aligning to TRBD1. This CDR3 is built from 15 residues. Germline V gene lookup returns CDR1 SGHRS and CDR2 YFSETQ. J was trimmed by 4 bases and V by 4 bases; bases with no gene match: 7. The CDR3 spells CASSMGTGVPYGYTF. The CDR3 DNA is TGCGCCAGCAGCATGGGGACAGGGGTTCCCTATGGCTACACCTTC. The complete variable domain, with remaining parts taken from reference TRBV5-1 and TRBJ1-2, reads KAGVTQTPRYLIKTRGQQVTLSCSPISGHRSVSWYQQTPGQGLQFLFEYFSETQRNKGNFPGRFSGRQFSNSRSEMNVSTLELGDSALYLCASSMGTGVPYGYTFGSGTRLTVV.

At least ten counts were recorded for this clonotype. This chain joins TRBV6-5 and TRBJ2-2; D perhaps matches TRBD1 (6 bases). Germline V gene sequence: CDR1 MNHEY, CDR2 SVGAGI. The CDR3 is 15 amino acids. V lost 6 bases, J lost 1 base, and 12 bases lay in between. CDR3 in amino acids: CASRVDRRNTGELFF. The CDR3 DNA sequence: TGTGCCAGCAGAGTCGACAGGAGGAACACCGGGGAGCTGTTTTTT.